This passage covers 28 T cell receptor beta chains from one sample sequenced in a study of OX40 agonist ivuxolimab in advanced cancers. The data were produced by immunoSEQ multiplex PCR, yet TCRdb's version contains in-frame clones alone and is incomplete. The sample records tens of thousands of clones, approximately 94% being singletons. The material sequenced was CD4+ or CD8+ T cells sorted from blood, taken in a trial of the OX40 agonist ivuxolimab. The receptors come from an adult with an advanced solid tumor such as melanoma, head and neck, liver or kidney cancer.

The chain uses TRBV7-2 and TRBJ1-6; the D gene is possibly TRBD1 (6 bases). Per germline, CDR1 SGHTA and CDR2 FQGNSA. This CDR3 has 14 residues. V lost 5 bases and J lost 4, with 9 bases in between. The CDR3 sequence: CASSPQGYNSPLHF. CDR3 in DNA: TGTGCCAGCAGCCCACAGGGTTATAATTCACCCCTCCACTTT.

V usage is TRBV5-1 and J usage is TRBJ2-1; D may be TRBD1 or TRBD2 (7 bases each). The germline V and J ends were trimmed by 4 bases and 1 base, with 15 bases remaining between them. The CDR3 has 16 amino acids. The germline gives CDR1 SGHRS, CDR2 YFSETQ. CDR3 in amino acids: CASSPRGEGSYNEQFF. The DNA of the CDR3 is TGCGCCAGCAGCCCCAGGGGGGAGGGATCCTACAATGAGCAGTTCTTC.

This chain joins TRBV2 and TRBJ1-1, with D unclear. This CDR3 has 11 amino acids. Trimming left V 8 bases short and J 7 bases short, with 11 bases between. CDR1 SNHLY and CDR2 FYNNEI come from the germline V gene. The CDR3 DNA sequence: TGTGCCAGCGACATGCGGGATGAAGCTTTCTTT. Its translation is CASDMRDEAFF. Full variable domain (outside the CDR3, taken from reference TRBV2 and TRBJ1-1): EPEVTQTPSHQVTQMGQEVILRCVPISNHLYFYWYRQILGQKVEFLVSFYNNEISEKSEIFDDQFSVERPDGSNFTLKIRSTKLEDSAMYFCASDMRDEAFFGQGTRLTVV.

This chain links TRBV9 with TRBJ1-2; D ambiguous. V was shortened by 0 bases and J by 5 bases, with 11 bases between the two germline ends. The CDR3 runs 14 residues. Germline CDR1 is SGDLS and CDR2 is YYNGEE. CDR3 in DNA: TGTGCCAGCAGCGTAGATTCTCCGAGATATGGCTACACCTTC. Its translation: CASSVDSPRYGYTF.

This chain joins TRBV10-3 and TRBJ1-1, with D maybe TRBD1 (6 bases). The CDR3 is made up of 14 amino acids. Per germline, CDR1 ENHRY and CDR2 SYGVKD. V was shortened by 3 bases and J by 4 bases, with 12 bases between the two germline ends. The CDR3: CAISETGWSTEAFF. The CDR3 DNA reads as TGTGCCATCAGTGAAACAGGGTGGAGCACTGAAGCTTTCTTT.

The chain carries TRBV6-1 and TRBJ2-1; D remains ambiguous. Germline-derived CDR1 and CDR2 are MNHNS and SASEGT. Trimming took 4 bases from V and 3 from J, leaving 7 bases between them. The CDR3 runs 13 residues. Here the CDR3 reads CASSGSLYNEQFF. DNA for the CDR3: TGTGCCAGCAGTGGTTCCCTCTACAATGAGCAGTTCTTC.

The rearrangement links TRBV5-1 to TRBJ2-1; D ambiguous. V lost 4 bases to trimming and J lost 0 bases, with 11 bases between them. The CDR3 length is 15 residues. Germline V gene lookup returns CDR1 SGHRS and CDR2 YFSETQ. The CDR3, as DNA: TGCGCCAGCAGCCCTACGCTCAGCTCCTACAATGAGCAGTTCTTC. As protein: CASSPTLSSYNEQFF.

In DNA form, the CDR3 reads TGTGCCAGCAGCTTAGGCCCGGGGGTCAATCAGCCCCAGCATTTT. This encodes CASSLGPGVNQPQHF. This sequence joins TRBV7-8 and TRBJ1-5; possibly TRBD1 for D (5 bases). V was cut by 1 base and J by 3 bases, with 10 bases left in between. Germline lookup yields CDR1 SGHVS and CDR2 FQNEAQ. The CDR3 totals 15 residues.

The rearrangement links TRBV29-1 to TRBJ2-1; tentative D call: TRBD1 (6 bases). Germline V gene data show CDR1 as SQVTM and CDR2 as ANQGSEA. The V and J ends lost 3 bases and 12 bases respectively, with 27 bases between them. The CDR3 is 16 residues long. CDR3 protein: CSVEGAGPGWTVVQFF. CDR3 nucleotide sequence: TGCAGCGTTGAGGGCGCAGGGCCGGGGTGGACAGTAGTGCAGTTCTTC.

The rearrangement uses TRBV5-6 and TRBJ2-2; D possibly corresponds to TRBD1 (5 bases). The CDR3 totals 16 residues. Trimming took off 2 bases at V and 0 bases at J, with 11 bases between the two ends. Germline V gene lookup returns CDR1 SGHDT and CDR2 YYEEEE. As DNA, the CDR3 is TGTGCCAGCAGCTTATTGACAGCATCGAACACCGGGGAGCTGTTTTTT. It yields the protein CASSLLTASNTGELFF.

The chain has TRBV5-1 and TRBJ2-7, with D possibly TRBD1 on 6 matching bases. V lost 4 bases, J lost 4 bases, and 12 bases lay in between. Germline V CDR1 and CDR2: SGHRS, YFSETQ. The CDR3 covers 13 residues. Written as DNA, the CDR3 is TGCGCCAGCAGCCAGGGACACGGGTACGAGCAGTACTTC. Translating it yields CASSQGHGYEQYF.

The J gene is TRBJ1-2, the V gene TRBV28, with TRBD1 matching over 10 bases. The CDR3 contains 15 residues. Trimming took 5 bases from V and 8 from J; bases not matched to a gene: 11. Germline CDR1 MDHEN, CDR2 SYDVKM. The CDR3, as DNA: TGTGCCAGCAGTCCGCCCTTGGGACAGGGGAGAGGCTACACCTTC. Its translation: CASSPPLGQGRGYTF.

The V gene is TRBV19, the J gene TRBJ2-7; TRBD1 aligns across 8 bases. With V trimmed by 4 bases and J by 0 bases, 5 bases remained unmatched. Per the germline V gene, CDR1 is LNHDA and CDR2 is SQIVND (reference sequence). The CDR3 contains 15 residues. The CDR3 DNA sequence: TGTGCCAGTAGTACGGGGACAGGTGGCTCCTACGAGCAGTACTTC. The encoded protein is CASSTGTGGSYEQYF.

The J gene is TRBJ2-1, the V gene TRBV29-1, with D perhaps being TRBD1 or TRBD2 (5 bases each). V shed 4 bases and J shed 7 bases, with 14 bases lying between them. Germline CDR1 is SQVTM and CDR2 is ANQGSEA. CDR3 size: 13 residues. Here the CDR3 DNA reads TGCAGCGTTGCCGTGGTCGAGGGGAATGAGCAGTTCTTC. Its protein product is CSVAVVEGNEQFF.

The chain combines TRBV4-1 with TRBJ2-1; D perhaps matches TRBD1 (6 bases). Deletions cut 4 bases from V and 5 bases from J, with 9 bases between. The CDR3 length is 13 residues. Germline assignment: CDR1 MGHRA and CDR2 YSYEKL. The CDR3 here is CASSRQADNEQFF. In DNA form, the CDR3 reads TGCGCCAGCAGCCGACAGGCGGACAATGAGCAGTTCTTC.

The genes are TRBV28 and TRBJ1-5; 11 bases fit TRBD1. The CDR3 is 15 amino acids. V shed 5 bases, J shed 6 bases, and the junction held 6 bases outside the gene matches. Germline CDR1 is MDHEN and CDR2 is SYDVKM. The CDR3 sequence: CASSIGQGAGQPQHF. The CDR3 DNA follows: TGTGCCAGCAGTATCGGACAGGGGGCTGGTCAGCCCCAGCATTTT.

The V call is TRBV6-5, the J call TRBJ1-2, with 7 bases fitting TRBD1. V lost 5 bases to trimming and J lost 5 bases; unmatched junction nucleotides: 8. Looked up from germline, CDR1 is MNHEY and CDR2 is SVGAGI. The CDR3 is made up of 14 amino acids. The CDR3 nucleotides are TGTGCCAGCAGTACGCGGGCAGGGGGGTATGGCTACACCTTC. Encoded protein: CASSTRAGGYGYTF.

The genes are TRBV5-1 and TRBJ2-7; TRBD1 matches at 7 bases. Germline CDR1 and CDR2: SGHRS and YFSETQ. V was pared by 0 bases and J by 4 bases, with 13 bases of the junction left unmatched. CDR3 length: 17 residues. The CDR3 DNA reads as TGCGCCAGCAGCTTGGGGACCACCGGGACAGCCTTTTACGAGCAGTACTTC. Translating gives CASSLGTTGTAFYEQYF.

The genes are TRBV4-3 and TRBJ1-2; D may be TRBD1 (5 bases). Between the trimmed V and J ends, which lost 4 bases and 3 bases, there was a span of 15 bases. There are 15 residues in the CDR3. Germline V lookup: CDR1 LGHNA, CDR2 YSLEER. CDR3 loop: CASSPGGARDYGYTF. The DNA for the CDR3 is TGCGCCAGCAGCCCCGGCGGGGCGCGGGACTATGGCTACACCTTC.

This clone was recorded only once. CDR3 nucleotide sequence: TGCGCCAGCAGCCAAGATTCGGACCGCTCTGGAAACACCATATATTTT. Translated, it gives CASSQDSDRSGNTIYF. V is TRBV4-3 and J is TRBJ1-3; no clear D gene. The CDR3 consists of 16 residues. Germline lookup yields CDR1 LGHNA and CDR2 YSLEER. Trimming removed 0 bases from V and 0 bases from J, with 9 bases in between.

The V and J genes are TRBV25-1 and TRBJ2-1, with D possibly TRBD2 on 6 matching bases. The CDR3 contains 15 residues. V dropped 5 bases and J dropped 0 bases, with 11 bases sitting between them. The germline V gene encodes CDR1 MGHDK and CDR2 SYGVNS. CDR3 in DNA: TGTGCCAGCAGTCTCGACGGGGGCTCCTACAATGAGCAGTTCTTC. Protein sequence: CASSLDGGSYNEQFF.

V usage is TRBV9 and J usage is TRBJ1-6; TRBD1 might be the D (5 bases). Between the trimmed V and J ends, which lost 3 bases and 13 bases, there was a span of 23 bases. CDR3 length equals 16 residues. Germline-derived CDR1 and CDR2 are SGDLS and YYNGEE. CDR3 region: CASSDGRDGVMGPLHF. The CDR3 coding sequence is TGTGCCAGCAGCGATGGACGGGACGGCGTAATGGGTCCCCTCCACTTT.

The rearrangement uses TRBV19 and TRBJ2-3; D is ambiguous. This CDR3 contains 14 residues. Germline CDR1 is LNHDA and CDR2 is SQIVND (reference sequence). Between the trimmed V and J ends, which lost 5 bases and 2 bases, there was a span of 11 bases. CDR3 nucleotides: TGTGCCAGTAGTCTACCGGGTTCCACAGATACGCAGTATTTT. Amino acids: CASSLPGSTDTQYF.

In regard to this clone: At one boundary the junction diverges from the germline segment, which might be a read error. The chain combines TRBV5-5 with TRBJ2-7; TRBD1 matches at 7 bases. Germline loops: CDR1 SGHKS, CDR2 YYEKEE (reference sequence). There are 11 residues in the CDR3. The CDR3 sequence is CASILDREQYF. CDR3 in DNA: TGTGCCAGCATCCTAGACAGGGAGCAATACTTC.

The chain carries TRBV9 and TRBJ2-5; 10 nucleotides match TRBD2. The V segment lost 2 bases and the J segment 5 bases; nucleotides outside the gene matches: 9. The CDR3 runs 16 residues. The germline V gene encodes CDR1 SGDLS and CDR2 YYNGEE. The CDR3 loop reads CASSVPPAGGPETQYF. The CDR3 DNA reads as TGTGCCAGCAGCGTCCCACCAGCGGGAGGGCCGGAGACCCAGTACTTC.

The rearrangement joins TRBV5-1 to TRBJ2-1; the match to TRBD1 covers 10 bases. With V trimmed by 2 bases and J by 10 bases, 9 bases remained unmatched. The CDR3 consists of 15 residues. In germline, CDR1 is SGHRS, CDR2 YFSETQ. DNA for the CDR3: TGCGCCAGCAGCTTCCCGGGACAGGGGCTCAAGGAGCAGTTCTTC. Translating it yields CASSFPGQGLKEQFF.

This chain joins TRBV27 and TRBJ1-4, with D hard to call. Trimming took 6 bases from V and 5 from J, leaving 13 bases between them. The CDR3 is made up of 14 amino acids. CDR1 MNHEY and CDR2 SMNVEV come from the germline V gene (reference sequence). CDR3 protein: CASRTWAENEKLFF. CDR3 bases: TGTGCCAGCAGGACCTGGGCAGAAAATGAAAAACTGTTTTTT.

The rearrangement links TRBV9 to TRBJ2-5, with D hard to call. From germline, CDR1 is SGDLS and CDR2 YYNGEE. The germline V and J ends were trimmed by 2 bases and 3 bases, with 5 bases remaining between them. CDR3 size: 12 residues. CDR3 nucleotide sequence: TGTGCCAGCAGCGTTTCGGAAGAGACCCAGTACTTC. Translating gives CASSVSEETQYF.